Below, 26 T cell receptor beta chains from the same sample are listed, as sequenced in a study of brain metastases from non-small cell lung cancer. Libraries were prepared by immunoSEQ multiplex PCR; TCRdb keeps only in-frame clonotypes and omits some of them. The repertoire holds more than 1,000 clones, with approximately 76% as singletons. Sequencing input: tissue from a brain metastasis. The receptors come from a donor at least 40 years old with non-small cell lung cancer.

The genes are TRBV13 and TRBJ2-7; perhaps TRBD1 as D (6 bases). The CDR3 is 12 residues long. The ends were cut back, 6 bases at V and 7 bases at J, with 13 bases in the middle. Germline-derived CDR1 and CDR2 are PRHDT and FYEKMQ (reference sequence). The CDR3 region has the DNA TGTGCCAGCAGTTCTACAGGGCGTGAGCAGTACTTC. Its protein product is CASSSTGREQYF.

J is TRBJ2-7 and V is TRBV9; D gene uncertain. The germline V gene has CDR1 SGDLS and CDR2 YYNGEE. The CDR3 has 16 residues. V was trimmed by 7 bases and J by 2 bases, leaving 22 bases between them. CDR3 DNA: TGTGCCAGCGAGACCCCTTGGGCACCTCGTACCTACGAGCAGTACTTC. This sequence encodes CASETPWAPRTYEQYF. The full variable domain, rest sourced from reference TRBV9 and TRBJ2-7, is DSGVTQTPKHLITATGQRVTLRCSPRSGDLSVYWYQQSLDQGLQFLIQYYNGEERAKGNILERFSAQQFPDLHSELNLSSLELGDSALYFCASETPWAPRTYEQYFGPGTRLTVT.

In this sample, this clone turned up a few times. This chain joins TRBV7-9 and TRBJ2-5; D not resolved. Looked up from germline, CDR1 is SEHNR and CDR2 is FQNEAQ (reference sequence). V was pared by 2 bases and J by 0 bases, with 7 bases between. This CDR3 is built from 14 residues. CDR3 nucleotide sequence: TGTGCCAGCAGCTTATGGCAGGACCAAGAGACCCAGTACTTC. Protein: CASSLWQDQETQYF. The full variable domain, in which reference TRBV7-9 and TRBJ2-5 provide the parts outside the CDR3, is DTGVSQNPRHKITKRGQNVTFRCDPISEHNRLYWYRQTLGQGPEFLTYFQNEAQLEKSRLLSDRFSAERPKGSFSTLEIQRTEQGDSAMYLCASSLWQDQETQYFGPGTRLLVL.

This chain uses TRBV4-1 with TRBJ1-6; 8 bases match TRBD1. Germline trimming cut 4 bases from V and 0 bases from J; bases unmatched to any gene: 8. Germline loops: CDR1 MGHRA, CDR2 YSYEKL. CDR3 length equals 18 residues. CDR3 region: CASSPRDRTSSYNSPLHF. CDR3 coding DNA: TGCGCCAGCAGCCCCCGGGACAGGACAAGCTCCTATAATTCACCCCTCCACTTT.

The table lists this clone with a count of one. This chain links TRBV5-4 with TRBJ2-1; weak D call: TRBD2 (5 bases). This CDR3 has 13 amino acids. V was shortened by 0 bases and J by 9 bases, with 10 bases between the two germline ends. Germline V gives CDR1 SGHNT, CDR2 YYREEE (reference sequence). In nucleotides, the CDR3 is TGTGCCAGCAGCTTGGCGGGGAGAGGTGAGCAGTTCTTC. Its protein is CASSLAGRGEQFF.

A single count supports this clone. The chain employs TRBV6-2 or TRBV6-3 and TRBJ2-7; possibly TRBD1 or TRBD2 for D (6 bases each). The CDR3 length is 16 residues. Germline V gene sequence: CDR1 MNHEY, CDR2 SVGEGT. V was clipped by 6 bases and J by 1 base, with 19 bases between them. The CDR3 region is CASSRGTSGQSYEQYF. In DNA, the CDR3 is TGTGCCAGCAGCCGGGGGACCTCGGGACAATCCTACGAGCAGTACTTC.

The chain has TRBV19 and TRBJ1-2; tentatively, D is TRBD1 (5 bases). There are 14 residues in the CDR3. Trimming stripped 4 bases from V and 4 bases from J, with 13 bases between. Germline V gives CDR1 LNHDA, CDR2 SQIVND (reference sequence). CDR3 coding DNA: TGTGCCAGTAGTACGATGACAGATAGCTATGGCTACACCTTC. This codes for CASSTMTDSYGYTF.

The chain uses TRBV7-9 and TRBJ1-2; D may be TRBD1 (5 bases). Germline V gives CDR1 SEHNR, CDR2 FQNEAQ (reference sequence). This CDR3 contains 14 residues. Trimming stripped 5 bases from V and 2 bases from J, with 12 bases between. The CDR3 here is CASSPGSGNYGYTF. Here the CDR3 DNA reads TGTGCCAGCAGCCCAGGGTCCGGCAACTATGGCTACACCTTC. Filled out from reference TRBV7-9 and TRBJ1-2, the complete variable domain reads DTGVSQNPRHKITKRGQNVTFRCDPISEHNRLYWYRQTLGQGPEFLTYFQNEAQLEKSRLLSDRFSAERPKGSFSTLEIQRTEQGDSAMYLCASSPGSGNYGYTFGSGTRLTVV.

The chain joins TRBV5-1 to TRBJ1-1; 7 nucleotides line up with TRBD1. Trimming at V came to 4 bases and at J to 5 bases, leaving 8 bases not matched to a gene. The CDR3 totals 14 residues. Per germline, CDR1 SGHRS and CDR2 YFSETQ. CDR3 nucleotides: TGCGCCAGCAGCGCTAGACAGGGAGGAACTGAAGCTTTCTTT. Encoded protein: CASSARQGGTEAFF.

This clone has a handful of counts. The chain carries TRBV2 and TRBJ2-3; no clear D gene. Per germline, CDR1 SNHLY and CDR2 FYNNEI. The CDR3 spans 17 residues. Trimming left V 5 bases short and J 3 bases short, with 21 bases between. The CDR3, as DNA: TGTGCCAGCAGTTTCGTAGGGATTTCCCAACTAACAGATACGCAGTATTTT. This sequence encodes CASSFVGISQLTDTQYF.

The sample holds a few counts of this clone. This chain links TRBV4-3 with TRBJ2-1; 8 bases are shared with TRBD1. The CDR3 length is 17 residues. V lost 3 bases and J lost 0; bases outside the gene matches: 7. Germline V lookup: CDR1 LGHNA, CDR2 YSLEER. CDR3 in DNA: TGCGCCAGCAGCCACTACAGGGGGTCGAGCTCCTACAATGAGCAGTTCTTC. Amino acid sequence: CASSHYRGSSSYNEQFF.

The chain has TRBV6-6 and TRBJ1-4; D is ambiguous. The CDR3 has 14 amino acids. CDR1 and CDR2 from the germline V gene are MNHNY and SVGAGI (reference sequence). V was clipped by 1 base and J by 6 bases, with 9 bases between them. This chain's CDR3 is CASSYFQVDEKLFF. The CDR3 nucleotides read TGTGCCAGCAGTTACTTCCAGGTTGATGAAAAACTGTTTTTT.

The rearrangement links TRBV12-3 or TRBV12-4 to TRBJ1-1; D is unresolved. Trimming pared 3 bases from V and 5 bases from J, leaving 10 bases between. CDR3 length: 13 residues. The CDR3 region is CASSLSSRTEAFF. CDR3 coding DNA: TGTGCCAGCAGTTTGTCCTCAAGGACTGAAGCTTTCTTT.

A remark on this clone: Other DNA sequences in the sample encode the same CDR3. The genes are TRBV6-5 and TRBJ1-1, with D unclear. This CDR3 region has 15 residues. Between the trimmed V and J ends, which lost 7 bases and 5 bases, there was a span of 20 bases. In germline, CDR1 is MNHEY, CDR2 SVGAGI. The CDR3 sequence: CASITKLFYDTEAFF. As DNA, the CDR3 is TGTGCCAGCATTACTAAGCTTTTTTATGATACTGAAGCTTTCTTT.

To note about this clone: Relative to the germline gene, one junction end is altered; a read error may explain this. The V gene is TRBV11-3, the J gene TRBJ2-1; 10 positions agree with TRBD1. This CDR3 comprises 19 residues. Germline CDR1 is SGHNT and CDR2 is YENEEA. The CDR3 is CVSSQWGQTGGKEHNEQFF. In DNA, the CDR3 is TGTGTCAGCAGCCAATGGGGCCAGACAGGGGGCAAAGAGCACAATGAGCAGTTCTTC.

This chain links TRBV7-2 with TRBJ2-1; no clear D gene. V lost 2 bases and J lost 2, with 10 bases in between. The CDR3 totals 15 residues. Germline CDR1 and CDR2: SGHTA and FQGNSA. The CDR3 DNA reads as TGTGCCAGCAGCTTACGGGCGTCTGCCTACAATGAGCAGTTCTTC. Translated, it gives CASSLRASAYNEQFF. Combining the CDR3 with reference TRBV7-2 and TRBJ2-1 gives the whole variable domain GAGVSQSPSNKVTEKGKDVELRCDPISGHTALYWYRQSLGQGLEFLIYFQGNSAPDKSGLPSDRFSAERTGGSVSTLTIQRTQQEDSAVYLCASSLRASAYNEQFFGPGTRLTVL.

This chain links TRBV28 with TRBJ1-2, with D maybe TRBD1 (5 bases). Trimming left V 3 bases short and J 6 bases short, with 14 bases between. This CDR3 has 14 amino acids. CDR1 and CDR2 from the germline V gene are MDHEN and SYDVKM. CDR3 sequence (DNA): TGTGCCAGCAGTTTGGAAGGGACGGAAGATGGCTACACCTTC. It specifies CASSLEGTEDGYTF.

The CDR3 DNA sequence: TGTGCCAGTAGACAGGAGGCTGGAAACACCATATATTTT. Translated, it gives CASRQEAGNTIYF. V and J are TRBV19 and TRBJ1-3; weak D call: TRBD1 (5 bases). Germline-derived CDR1 and CDR2 are LNHDA and SQIVND (reference sequence). There are 13 residues in the CDR3. V gave up 6 bases and J gave up 2 bases, with 8 bases separating them. The full variable domain, rest sourced from reference TRBV19 and TRBJ1-3, is DGGITQSPKYLFRKEGQNVTLSCEQNLNHDAMYWYRQDPGQGLRLIYYSQIVNDFQKGDIAEGYSVSREKKESFPLTVTSAQKNPTAFYLCASRQEAGNTIYFGEGSWLTVV.

The CDR3 spells CASSPRQGGTEAFF. The CDR3 DNA sequence: TGCGCCAGCAGCCCGAGACAGGGGGGCACTGAAGCTTTCTTT. The chain is built from TRBV5-1 and TRBJ1-1; TRBD1 aligns across 9 bases. Germline V lookup: CDR1 SGHRS, CDR2 YFSETQ. The CDR3 loop spans 14 amino acids. Unmatched junction bases numbered 5, after V lost 4 bases and J lost 4 bases.

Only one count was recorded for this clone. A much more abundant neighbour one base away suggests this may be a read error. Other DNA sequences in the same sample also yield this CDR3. The CDR3 reads CASSGGVTYEQYF. The CDR3 nucleotides read TGTGCCAGCAGCGGCGGGGTGACCTACGAACAGTACTTC. The rearrangement joins TRBV5-5 to TRBJ2-7, with TRBD2 as a possible D gene (6 bases). The length of the CDR3 is 13 residues. Germline V lookup: CDR1 SGHKS, CDR2 YYEKEE (reference sequence).

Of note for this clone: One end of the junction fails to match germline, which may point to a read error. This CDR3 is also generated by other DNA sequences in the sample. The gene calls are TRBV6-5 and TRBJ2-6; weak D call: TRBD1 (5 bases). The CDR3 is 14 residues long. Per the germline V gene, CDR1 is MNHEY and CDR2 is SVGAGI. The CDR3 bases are TGTGCCAGCAGGGGCAGGGCTGGAGCCAACGTCCTGACTTTC. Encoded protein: CASRGRAGANVLTF.

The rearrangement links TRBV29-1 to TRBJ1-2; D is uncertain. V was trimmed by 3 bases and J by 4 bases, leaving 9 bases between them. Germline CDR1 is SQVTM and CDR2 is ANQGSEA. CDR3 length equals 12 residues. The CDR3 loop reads CSVEGATYGYTF. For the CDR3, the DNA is TGCAGCGTTGAGGGAGCCACCTATGGCTACACCTTC.

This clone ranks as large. The CDR3 DNA follows: TGTGCCAGCAGTGAGTGGCCATCGTATTTT. Translation gives CASSEWPSYF. This sequence joins TRBV6-1 and TRBJ2-3; D not resolved. The CDR3 spans 10 residues. Germline V gene data show CDR1 as MNHNS and CDR2 as SASEGT. Trimming pared 3 bases from V and 14 bases from J, leaving 9 bases between.

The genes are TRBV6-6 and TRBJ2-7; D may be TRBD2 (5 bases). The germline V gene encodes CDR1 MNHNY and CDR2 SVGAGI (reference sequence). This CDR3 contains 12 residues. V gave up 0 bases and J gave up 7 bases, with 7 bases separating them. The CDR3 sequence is CASSYSTGEQYF. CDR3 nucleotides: TGTGCCAGCAGTTACTCGACGGGGGAGCAGTACTTC.

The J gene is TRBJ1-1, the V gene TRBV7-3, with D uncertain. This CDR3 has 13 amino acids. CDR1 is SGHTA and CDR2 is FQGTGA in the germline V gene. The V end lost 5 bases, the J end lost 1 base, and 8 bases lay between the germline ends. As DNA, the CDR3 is TGTGCCAGCAGCAAACAGAAGAACACTGAAGCTTTCTTT. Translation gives CASSKQKNTEAFF.

CDR3 nucleotide sequence: TGTGCCAGCAGCTTAGGTACAGGGGCGGCTGAAGCTTTCTTT. It specifies CASSLGTGAAEAFF. The chain has TRBV7-9 and TRBJ1-1; 7 bases are shared with TRBD1. The germline V gene has CDR1 SEHNR and CDR2 FQNEAQ (reference sequence). The CDR3 has 14 residues. V shed 1 base and J 6 bases; nucleotides not matched to a gene: 5. The variable domain in full, with the rest retrieved from reference TRBV7-9 and TRBJ1-1, is DTGVSQNPRHKITKRGQNVTFRCDPISEHNRLYWYRQTLGQGPEFLTYFQNEAQLEKSRLLSDRFSAERPKGSFSTLEIQRTEQGDSAMYLCASSLGTGAAEAFFGQGTRLTVV.